The 20 T cell receptor beta chains below come from one sample, sequenced in a study of blood T cells in healthy people across ages. Then a second PCR, running about 7 to 11 cycles, was carried out with a sample-barcoded 5' primer and a J-beta primer mix. Each CDR3 protein gets one entry after TCRdb re-called the 5' RACE reads with MiXCR. The sample holds over a million distinct CDR3 sequences, under 55% seen once. The sample consisted of blood. The receptors originated from a woman in her sixties in good health.

The chain uses TRBV7-2 and TRBJ2-5, with 10 nucleotides matching TRBD2. Looked up from germline, CDR1 is SGHTA and CDR2 is FQGNSA. Trimming at V came to 4 bases and at J to 4 bases, leaving 9 bases not matched to a gene. CDR3 size: 16 residues. The CDR3 loop is CASSSLAGRGGETQYF. The CDR3, as DNA: TGTGCCAGCAGCTCACTAGCGGGGAGGGGGGGAGAGACCCAGTACTTC.

V is TRBV7-9 and J is TRBJ1-4, with D perhaps matching TRBD1 (5 bases). Germline loops: CDR1 SEHNR, CDR2 FQNEAQ (reference sequence). This CDR3 spans 16 amino acids. V shed 3 bases and J shed 2 bases, with 13 bases lying between them. As DNA, the CDR3 is TGTGCCAGCAGCTTCGGAGGGACCTCGACTAATGAAAAACTGTTTTTT. It codes for CASSFGGTSTNEKLFF.

V gene TRBV3-1 combines with J gene TRBJ2-7; D is perhaps TRBD1 (6 bases). The germline V and J ends were trimmed by 2 bases and 0 bases, with 11 bases remaining between them. The CDR3 extends over 15 amino acids. The germline gives CDR1 LGHDT, CDR2 YNNKEL (reference sequence). CDR3 bases: TGTGCCAGCAGCCAACGACAGGCCCTCTCCTACGAGCAGTACTTC. It is translated as CASSQRQALSYEQYF.

This clonotype was seen a few times. The chain recombines TRBV16 with TRBJ2-3; 8 bases match TRBD1. V gave up 7 bases and J gave up 4 bases; unmatched junction bases: 7. Germline CDR1 reads KGHSY; CDR2 reads FQNENV. The CDR3 consists of 14 residues. Here the CDR3 DNA reads TGTGCCAGCACCTACGACAGGGGTCCAGATACGCAGTATTTT. Its translation is CASTYDRGPDTQYF.

This clonotype has a single count. The V call is TRBV20-1, the J call TRBJ2-1; TRBD2 aligns across 12 bases. Per the germline V gene, CDR1 is DFQATT and CDR2 is SNEGSKA (reference sequence). V was clipped by 3 bases and J by 7 bases; unmatched bases: 4. The CDR3 is made up of 14 amino acids. The CDR3 nucleotides are TGCAGTGCTAGCGGGACTAGCGGGTTGAATGAGCAGTTCTTC. Encoded protein: CSASGTSGLNEQFF.

This clonotype was observed a handful of times. V gene TRBV7-8 combines with J gene TRBJ2-5, with D uncertain. The J call may be mistaken, given a closer DNA end match to TRBJ2-7. CDR3 length equals 13 residues. The germline V gene has CDR1 SGHVS and CDR2 FQNEAQ. CDR3 sequence reads: CASSADFTGEQYF. DNA for the CDR3: TGTGCCAGCAGCGCAGACTTTACCGGCGAGCAGTACTTC.

The genes are TRBV5-1 and TRBJ2-2, with 9 bases identical to TRBD1. J was trimmed by 6 bases and V by 2 bases; bases with no gene match: 5. The CDR3 runs 15 residues. Germline V gene lookup returns CDR1 SGHRS and CDR2 YFSETQ. CDR3 protein: CASSLQGAPPGELFF. The CDR3 DNA reads TGCGCCAGCAGCTTACAGGGGGCGCCTCCCGGGGAGCTGTTTTTT.

The chain carries TRBV24-1 and TRBJ2-5, with D perhaps matching TRBD2 (5 bases). This CDR3 is built from 15 residues. V lost 1 base and J lost 6, with 14 bases in between. Germline V lookup: CDR1 KGHDR, CDR2 SFDVKD. Here the CDR3 DNA reads TGTGCCACCAGTGATTTCTTTGCGGGTCTACAGACCCAGTACTTC. It encodes CATSDFFAGLQTQYF.

This clonotype has just one count. This rearrangement joins TRBV5-1 to TRBJ2-1; TRBD1 might be the D (5 bases). The CDR3 covers 14 residues. Germline CDR1 SGHRS, CDR2 YFSETQ. V gave up 0 bases and J gave up 7 bases, with 11 bases separating them. CDR3 sequence reads: CASSLDAGSNEQFF. The DNA of the CDR3 is TGCGCCAGCAGCTTGGATGCAGGGTCTAATGAGCAGTTCTTC.

The V call is TRBV14, the J call TRBJ2-7, with D tentatively TRBD1 (6 bases). Germline V gene sequence: CDR1 SGHDN, CDR2 FVKESK. The CDR3 contains 15 residues. With 0 bases removed from V and 2 bases from J, the gap between germline ends came to 11 bases. CDR3 nucleotides: TGTGCCAGCAGCCAAGAAGGGAACAGGGCCTACGAGCAGTACTTC. Encoded protein: CASSQEGNRAYEQYF.

The V and J genes are TRBV18 and TRBJ2-1; 7 bases map to TRBD1. The junction had 7 bases not matched to a gene; V was cut back by 2 bases and J by 6 bases. The CDR3 is 15 residues long. The germline CDR1 and CDR2 sequences are KGHSH and LQKENI. CDR3 DNA: TGTGCCAGCTCACCAAAGGCAGGGGGTTTCAATGAGCAGTTCTTC. Its protein product is CASSPKAGGFNEQFF.

CDR3: CASSLRGGEVEQYF. The CDR3 bases are TGTGCCAGCAGTTTAAGGGGGGGGGAGGTTGAGCAGTACTTC. The chain links TRBV12-3 or TRBV12-4 to TRBJ2-4, with D perhaps matching TRBD2 (7 bases). The CDR3 covers 14 residues. Trimming removed 2 bases at V and 13 bases at J, with 18 bases between.

The chain has TRBV12-3 or TRBV12-4 and TRBJ2-1, with 13 nucleotides matching TRBD2. The J call is uncertain, as TRBJ2-7 better fits the DNA end. This CDR3 contains 16 residues. CDR3 sequence (DNA): TGTGCCAGCAGTGGGACTAGCGGGATCCCCTACAATGAGCAGTACTTC. This encodes CASSGTSGIPYNEQYF.

This chain joins TRBV14 and TRBJ2-7; TRBD1 agrees at 7 bases. The end of the DNA fits TRBJ2-5 better, so the J call may be wrong. The CDR3 has 16 amino acids. The germline CDR1 and CDR2 sequences are SGHDN and FVKESK. This chain's CDR3 is CASSLIRTGKGETQYF. The CDR3 DNA is TGTGCCAGCAGCCTCATCAGGACAGGCAAAGGGGAGACCCAGTACTTC.

This clonotype came up once. The chain recombines TRBV20-1 with TRBJ2-7; 7 bases fit TRBD1. In germline, CDR1 is DFQATT, CDR2 SNEGSKA (reference sequence). The junction had 13 bases not matched to a gene; V was cut back by 4 bases and J by 4 bases. This CDR3 spans 15 amino acids. The chain's CDR3 is CSANSKATGSYEQYF. For the CDR3, the DNA is TGCAGTGCTAACTCAAAAGCGACAGGGTCATACGAGCAGTACTTC.

In its sample, this clonotype was seen a few times. The V call is TRBV3-1, the J call TRBJ2-6; TRBD1 matches 7 bases. Germline-derived CDR1 and CDR2 are LGHDT and YNNKEL (reference sequence). Trimming cost V 6 bases and J 1 base; bases outside gene matches: 9. CDR3 length equals 17 residues. The CDR3 bases are TGTGCCAGCAGATCCGGTACAGGGGCATCTGGGGCCAACGTCCTGACTTTC. It yields the protein CASRSGTGASGANVLTF.

The chain recombines TRBV2 with TRBJ2-7, with 11 bases lining up with TRBD1. Trimming at V came to 8 bases and at J to 5 bases, leaving 11 bases not matched to a gene. The CDR3 runs 15 residues. Per the germline V gene, CDR1 is SNHLY and CDR2 is FYNNEI. The CDR3 DNA follows: TGTGCCAGCGGAGAATTGGGACAGGGGGTCAACGAGCAGTACTTC. It yields the protein CASGELGQGVNEQYF.

V is TRBV10-2 and J is TRBJ1-2; 7 bases line up with TRBD1. V gave up 3 bases and J gave up 7 bases; unmatched junction bases: 23. The germline gives CDR1 WSHSY, CDR2 SAAADI. The CDR3 has 19 amino acids. CDR3: CASSDLDVTDRWGSVGYTF. The CDR3 DNA reads as TGCGCCAGCAGTGACCTCGATGTTACGGACAGGTGGGGGTCCGTTGGCTACACCTTC.

V gene TRBV28 combines with J gene TRBJ2-3; D is ambiguous. The V and J ends lost 6 bases and 8 bases respectively, with 21 bases between them. The CDR3 spans 15 residues. Looked up from germline, CDR1 is MDHEN and CDR2 is SYDVKM. This CDR3 is CASSSPHQIRTTQYF. Written as DNA, the CDR3 is TGTGCCAGCAGCTCTCCCCACCAGATCCGCACTACGCAGTATTTT.

This clonotype was seen once. The junction departs from germline at one end; a sequencing error may be responsible. The rearrangement uses TRBV24-1 and TRBJ2-3, with D possibly being TRBD2 (5 bases). Germline V lookup: CDR1 KGHDR, CDR2 SFDVKD. The CDR3 is 17 residues long. The CDR3 region has the DNA TGCGCCACCAGTGTTGGAATTCGCGGTGGGAGTGCAGATACGCAGTATTTT. Protein: CATSVGIRGGSADTQYF.